The clone carrying this TCR beta chain was detected a few times. What it recognizes is unknown. Unique molecular identifiers tagged the TCRbeta library. MiXCR was run by TCRdb on the PCR reads, yielding one entry per CDR3 protein. The sample shows 500,000 or so distinct CDR3 sequences, over 10% of them seen only once. These data are taken from a study of T-cell reconstitution after alpha-beta-depleted transplantation in children. Overall study findings and caveats: T-cell counts and diversity at one year post-transplant came mainly from newly produced T cells. The high TCRbeta diversity at day 60 in some patients came from surviving recipient T cells and thymic progenitors. Where alpha-beta T cells came from about two months after transplant was reportedly several hundred expanded graft clones.

The CDR3 runs to 13 residues. Germline CDR1 MDHEN, CDR2 SYDVKM. J was trimmed by 4 bases and V by 7 bases; bases with no gene match: 5. This specimen was PBMCs, mostly from graft donor cells, taken 180 days after TCRalphabeta/CD19-depleted stem cell transplant. The V and J genes are TRBV28 and TRBJ2-5; TRBD2 matches 8 bases. The source of this sequence is a female patient aged 2 to 10 who had a stem cell transplant for aplastic anemia, so the T cells may come from the graft donor. The CDR3 DNA reads as TGTGCCAGCAACGGGAGGGCCGGAGAGACCCAGTACTTC. Residues: CASNGRAGETQYF.